Listed below are T cell receptor beta chains from one sample, sequenced in a study of blood T cell repertoires in COVID-19. Sequenced by immunoSEQ multiplex PCR; TCRdb stores in-frame clones only, minus some. The sample yields some 300,000 clones, roughly nine tenths seen once. Sequencing input: PBMCs or T cells enriched from blood (not recorded which). The receptor source for this set is a woman aged 25 to 39 who had recovered from COVID-19. The CDR3 runs from the conserved cysteine through the conserved F or W. D genes are given only for firm matches. Clone size, where shown, is once, few, many, or a class for clones that have expanded.

D gene | J gene | V gene | clone size | CDR3 DNA | CDR3 protein
TRBD1 | TRBJ2-3 | TRBV29-1 | - | TGCAGCGTGGAAAGACAGGGGCTAGGGGATACGCAGTATTTT | CSVERQGLGDTQYF
TRBD1 | TRBJ2-1 | TRBV29-1 | - | TGCAGCGTCGTCCGAGACAGGGGGATCGTCAATGAGCAGTTCTTC | CSVVRDRGIVNEQFF
TRBD1 | TRBJ2-7 | TRBV19 | - | TGTGCCAGTAGGCCGACCGGGACAGGCTCCTACGAGCAGTACTTC | CASRPTGTGSYEQYF
TRBD2 | TRBJ2-1 | TRBV5-4 | - | TGTGCCAGCAGATTTCCGGGACTAGCGATCAATGAGCAGTTCTTC | CASRFPGLAINEQFF
- | TRBJ2-7 | TRBV13 | - | TGTGCCAGCAGCTTGTGGCTAGCTCCCTACGAGCAGTACTTC | CASSLWLAPYEQYF
- | TRBJ2-7 | TRBV6-5 | - | TGTGCCAGCAGAGGGGTTTACGAGCAGTACTTC | CASRGVYEQYF
- | TRBJ1-4 | TRBV28 | - | TGTGCCAGCAGTTTTGCCCCGAGTGGAGGAGGAGGATATGCAACTAATGAAAAACTGTTTTTT | CASSFAPSGGGGYATNEKLFF
TRBD1 | TRBJ2-1 | TRBV7-9 | - | TGTGCCAGCAGCCGCCGGGACAGCCCTTATGATGAGCAGTTCTTC | CASSRRDSPYDEQFF
- | TRBJ1-4 | TRBV7-9 | once | TGTGCCAGCAGCTTAGAGGGGTCTAACTGTTTTTTT | CASSLEGSNCFF
- | TRBJ2-2 | TRBV18 | - | TGTGCCAGCTCACCCTATTATTCAGGAGGCACCGGGGAGCTGTTTTTT | CASSPYYSGGTGELFF
- | TRBJ1-2 | TRBV19 | - | TGTGCCAGTAGTATAGCTCCAGGGGTCTATGGCTACACCTTC | CASSIAPGVYGYTF
TRBD2 | TRBJ2-1 | TRBV10-3 | - | TGTGCCATCGGCGGGACTAGCGGGGGTTACAATGAGCAGTTCTTC | CAIGGTSGGYNEQFF
TRBD2 | TRBJ2-1 | TRBV6-4 | once | TGTGCCAGCAGTGTCCTTGGGACTAGCGGGGACTATCCTTTCAATGAGCAGTTCTTC | CASSVLGTSGDYPFNEQFF
TRBD1 | TRBJ1-6 | TRBV27 | - | TGTGCCAGCAGACGGGCCGGGACAGGCATTAATTCACCCCTCCACTTT | CASRRAGTGINSPLHF
TRBD2 | TRBJ2-4 | TRBV28 | - | TGTGCCAGCAGTTCCCTCCCCTTGAGCGGGACTTCCAAGCTAGCCAAAAACATTCAGTACTTC | CASSSLPLSGTSKLAKNIQYF
TRBD2 | TRBJ2-2 | TRBV28 | - | TGTGCCAGCACTAGCGGAGGAATATCATCATCATCGCCCGGGGAGCTGTTTTTT | CASTSGGISSSSPGELFF
- | TRBJ1-1 | TRBV28 | - | TGTGCCAGCCTGGCCCCGGGTACGAACACTGAAGCTTTCTTT | CASLAPGTNTEAFF
- | TRBJ1-4 | TRBV19 | once | TGTGCCACTGGGGGGACGGCTAATGAAAAACTGTTTTTT | CATGGTANEKLFF
- | TRBJ2-5 | TRBV5-6 | - | TGTGCCAGCAGCTTGTTCGGCAGGGGAAGAGGCGAGACCCAGTACTTC | CASSLFGRGRGETQYF
TRBD2 | TRBJ2-3 | TRBV16 | - | TGTGCCAGCAGCCGACCGGGACTAGCAACAGATACGCAGTATTTT | CASSRPGLATDTQYF
- | TRBJ1-5 | TRBV5-1 | - | TGCGCCAGCAGCTTGGAGCCCCGACCGGGACAGCCCCAGCATTTT | CASSLEPRPGQPQHF
TRBD2 | TRBJ2-1 | TRBV28 | once | TGTGCCAGCAATTTAGGACTAGCGGGAGCGAGTGAGCAGTTCTTC | CASNLGLAGASEQFF
TRBD1 | TRBJ1-2 | TRBV5-1 | - | TGCGCCAGCAGCCCCGGACAGGGTTCTAACTATGGCTACACCTTC | CASSPGQGSNYGYTF
- | TRBJ1-4 | TRBV6-1 | - | TGTGCCAGCAGTGAAAGTACCCCGGGAGGGAATGAAAAACTGTTTTTT | CASSESTPGGNEKLFF
- | TRBJ2-3 | TRBV29-1 | - | TGCAGCGTTGCAAGGAAAACCAGGGGGGTAATCACAGATACGCAGTATTTT | CSVARKTRGVITDTQYF
TRBD1 | TRBJ2-1 | TRBV2 | once | TGTGCCAGCACCCAAGGAGGGACAGGGGGCGATGAGCAGTTCTTC | CASTQGGTGGDEQFF
- | TRBJ1-2 | TRBV7-9 | - | TGTGCCAGCACCGAACTCGGGGGGGCACGAGGCTACACCTTC | CASTELGGARGYTF
TRBD2 | TRBJ2-3 | TRBV28 | - | TGTGCCAGCAGTTTAGGTAGCGGGAGAACAGATACGCAGTATTTT | CASSLGSGRTDTQYF
- | TRBJ1-5 | TRBV5-5 | - | TGTGCCAGCAGCCTCGAAGCGACGGATAATCAGCCCCAGCATTTT | CASSLEATDNQPQHF
- | TRBJ2-1 | TRBV6-5 | few | TGTGCCAGCAGTTACTCGAAGGAGAGCGGCAATGAGCAGTTCTTC | CASSYSKESGNEQFF
TRBD2 | TRBJ2-1 | TRBV6-4 | - | TGTGCCAGCAGTGAATTGGCGGGAGGGGGTGCGAATGAGCAGTTCTTC | CASSELAGGGANEQFF
TRBD2 | TRBJ2-3 | TRBV19 | - | TGTGCCAGTAGTATATTCCCGGGACTAGCGGGTGGCACAGATACGCAGTATTTT | CASSIFPGLAGGTDTQYF
TRBD1 | TRBJ2-4 | TRBV7-9 | - | TGTGCCAGCAGCTTAGATAAGGACAGGATCCTCGGGTGGGACATTCAGTACTTC | CASSLDKDRILGWDIQYF
TRBD2 | TRBJ2-7 | TRBV4-3 | once | TGCGCCAGCAGCCAAGATAGCGGGGGCGCCTCTGGGGAGCAGTACTTC | CASSQDSGGASGEQYF
TRBD2 | TRBJ2-3 | TRBV13 | - | TGTGCCAGCAGCCAAAACTCCGTAGCGGGAAGCACAGATACGCAGTATTTT | CASSQNSVAGSTDTQYF
- | TRBJ1-1 | TRBV6-5 | - | TGTGCCAGCAGTTACTCGACCGCGGTAACTGAAGCTTTCTTT | CASSYSTAVTEAFF
- | TRBJ1-2 | TRBV12-3/TRBV12-4 | - | TGTGCCAGCAGCCCCGAGGCTATTCGCGGCTACACCTTC | CASSPEAIRGYTF
TRBD1 | TRBJ2-1 | TRBV19 | - | TGTGCCAGTAGGACTCAGACCGGGACAGGGTTAGCGGCTTTCTACAATGAGCAGTTCTTC | CASRTQTGTGLAAFYNEQFF
TRBD2 | TRBJ2-7 | TRBV7-9 | - | TGTGCCAGCAGCGCCTCAAGACTAGCGGGAGTTCATGACGAGCAGTACTTC | CASSASRLAGVHDEQYF
- | TRBJ1-1 | TRBV4-2 | - | TGTGCCAGCAGCCAAGATTGGGGAGGCTGGGGTCGGAGCATGAACACTGAAGCTTTCTTT | CASSQDWGGWGRSMNTEAFF
- | TRBJ2-1 | TRBV3-1/TRBV3-2 | - | TGTGCCAGCAGCCAGGCCACTAGCACGGGTAGGTTCTTC | CASSQATSTGRFF
- | TRBJ1-1 | TRBV5-1 | - | TGCGCCAGCAGCTTAATGGGGGCAGGCACTGAAGCTTTCTTT | CASSLMGAGTEAFF
TRBD1 | TRBJ1-2 | TRBV2 | - | TGTGCCAGCAGTGAAGAGACAGGGGGTCAGGGCTACACCTTC | CASSEETGGQGYTF
TRBD1 | TRBJ2-7 | TRBV19 | - | TGTGCCAGTAAGCCCGGGACAGGGCACGAGCAGTACTTC | CASKPGTGHEQYF
TRBD1 | TRBJ2-1 | TRBV30 | - | TGTGCCTGCTCGGGACAGTTTTCCAATGAGCAGTTCTTC | CACSGQFSNEQFF
- | TRBJ1-6 | TRBV24-1 | - | TGTGCCACCAGTGACAGTGGCTCACCCCTCCACTTT | CATSDSGSPLHF